This T cell receptor beta chain was identified in a study of shared clonotypes between healthy human individuals (dated by TCRdb to the early 2020s). About the investigation overall: A few men and a couple of women, aged 18 to 49 years, made up the cohort. For each donor, three plates each were used for CD4 naive and CD4 memory, two plates were used for CD8 naive, and one plate was used for CD8 memory. To estimate repertoire size and how much clonotype sharing occurs between individuals, the study deeply sequenced the blood TCR repertoires of five or six healthy adults. To increase sequencing depth and limit assay-specific biases, different laboratories used diverse techniques to prepare libraries and sequence TCR repertoires. Between about 0.8 and 9.5 billion PBMCs per donor were obtained by leukapheresis. Beyond this particular receptor, the publication reports: When several donors were compared, the shared fraction of clonotypes was around 5.1% for naive CD4, less than 4% for naive CD8, 2.3% for memory CD4, and approximately 0.4% for memory CD8. Naive subsets generally had larger estimated clonotype richness than memory subsets did. Pairwise subsampling indicated that sequencing depth was expected to affect the degree of clonotype sharing among donors. Compared with non-shared clonotypes, clonotypes shared by all four sorted-subset donors had higher generation probabilities. Even with the large sequencing depth, rarefaction of the sorted-subset datasets indicated that sequencing was incomplete. Only blood was sampled, and tissue TCR repertoires likely differ from those in blood. Because the study included only a small number of donors, the genetic and exposure-history diversity represented was limited.

Spanning cysteine to phenylalanine, the CDR3 consists of 14 amino acids. Of the read, only the CDR3 DNA is kept; its 42 bases are in frame from base 1. Between the V and J ends, shortened by 1 base and 3 bases respectively, the junction contains 10 bases. Based on the germline V gene, the CDR1 and CDR2 sequences are MNHNS and SASEGT. TCR CDR3 regions were amplified from genomic DNA by multiplex PCR using the deep immunoSEQ assay. For each cell subset, the extracted genomic DNA was distributed evenly across all wells of several immunoSEQ 96-well plates, and each plate served as one replicate. Each replicate PCR for sorted subsets received about 180 ng genomic DNA, equal to roughly 29,000 T cell genomes. The purified libraries were quantified using a Qubit 3.0 fluorometer, sized with a Bioanalyzer 2100, and then quantified again using the KAPA Library Quantification kit. Each immunoSEQ 96-well plate was sequenced on its own single-read 150-cycle Illumina NextSeq 550 flow cell. On the authors' methods: The immunoSEQ output contained only junctional sequences without quality scores, so filtering could not match that applied to full-length reads. Sequences were annotated with PyIR, a Python wrapper for IgBLAST v1.9, using IMGT germline references to assign V/J genes and CDR3. Reads were filtered out if the reads had weak V/J assignments (E-value above 1e-6), no CDR3, stop codons, out-of-frame junctions, or ambiguous translated residues. V3J clonotypes were defined as sequences sharing the same inferred V gene, J gene, and CDR3 amino acid sequence. Percentage overlap between repertoires was computed as shared unique clonotypes divided by the size of the smaller repertoire. Repertoire richness was assessed with RTK rarefaction, the Chao1 estimator, and Recon v2.1 estimates of unobserved clonotypes. Generation probabilities for all TCRbeta clonotypes obtained by the gDNA method from a handful of donors were computed using OLGA. The source is immuneACCESS, and TCRdb retained only in-frame sequences with V and J called. Part of the clones is not carried over; for the studies checked, unresolved V genes explain less than half of this, and the remainder is unexplained. D and trimming come from the DNA, and the V and J calls and clone size come from that table. The sample has millions of clones on record, 85% to 95% of them singletons. The ten largest clones take up around 0.14% of the sample.

As regards this clone: Its antigen specificity is not known. Base qualities are missing; no much larger clone stands one base away.

The donors were healthy, HIV-negative adults with no recently reported acute infections or vaccinations. Only Caucasian adults living in Nashville, Tennessee, USA were represented among the donors. Magnetic negative selection was used to enrich CD4+ T cells, after which naive cells were positively selected on CD45RA and the negative fraction became the memory subset. Blood was collected by leukapheresis, and PBMCs were isolated by Ficoll-Histopaque density gradient centrifugation and then cryopreserved in liquid nitrogen vapor phase. Analytical flow cytometry was used to check the purity and quantity of every magnetically sorted T cell population. Genomic DNA was isolated from each sorted fraction and quantified by UV absorbance on a Nanodrop 2000c.

The sample consisted of naive CD4+ T cells sorted from blood. The sample's cell subset or site label, in plain terms: CD45RA+ positively selected. This TCR derives from a man aged 18 to 30 in good health. Recombination joined TRBV6-1 with TRBJ2-7; TRBD1 is perhaps the D gene, given 6 matching bases. The nucleotides are TGTGCCAGCAGTGAAGAGGGACACCACTACGAGCAGTACTTC. This is translated as CASSEEGHHYEQYF.